This TCR beta chain was sequenced in a study of response to subunit inactivated influenza vaccine. Via MiXCR, TCRdb re-called the RT-PCR reads, giving one row per CDR3 protein. The profile shows over 450,000 distinct CDR3 sequences, roughly 13% of them singletons. The sample holds many counts of this clonotype. Germline values: CDR1 MGHDK, CDR2 SYGVNS. Trimming removed 3 bases at V and 4 bases at J, with 4 bases between. The CDR3 is 12 amino acids. This TCR derives from a middle-aged man who received an inactivated influenza vaccine. This sequence joins TRBV25-1 and TRBJ2-1, with D hard to call. Sequencing was performed on PBMCs from blood, taken about 6 weeks after vaccination. The CDR3, as DNA: TGTGCCAGCAGTGACATATACAATGAGCAGTTCTTC. It encodes CASSDIYNEQFF. The full variable domain, its missing parts supplied by reference TRBV25-1 and TRBJ2-1, is EADIYQTPRYLVIGTGKKITLECSQTMGHDKMYWYQQDPGMELHLIHYSYGVNSTEKGDLSSESTVSRIRTEHFPLTLESARPSHTSQYLCASSDIYNEQFFGPGTRLTVL.